These T cell receptor beta chains were read from a single sample in a study of cytomegalovirus exposure and HLA in healthy donors. Generated by immunoSEQ multiplex PCR, the TCRdb table keeps only in-frame clones and is missing some. The table records around 150,000 clones, about nine tenths of them present only once. The specimen sequenced was PBMCs. The receptors were sampled from a man between 18 and 29 years old in good health and CMV-seronegative. Both conserved end residues are part of each CDR3.

v_call | cdr3_aa
TRBV5-6 | CASSGRQGISEKLFF
TRBV7-9 | CASSLGDRGSEKLFF
TRBV30 | CAWSLRANEKLFF
TRBV7-9 | CASSSLGSRGLTNEQFF
TRBV19 | CASQYDPWGDQPQHF
TRBV7-9 | CASSPTPQRPSSYEQYF
TRBV7-8 | CASSLKSGGGTEAFF
TRBV19 | CASSPRDRGLGQYF
TRBV6-5 | CASSYSLAGTDEQYF
TRBV19 | CASSDPSGSTDTQYF
TRBV7-8 | CASSYAGTGNTEAFF
TRBV19 | CASSTPGQINQPQHF
TRBV6-4 | CASSVQASFGELFF
TRBV15 | CATSRDMEGWDEKLFF
TRBV27 | CASSTDGGHNEQFF
TRBV5-6 | CASSHSGGAEETQYF
TRBV4-1 | CASSQGTRKVDEQFF
TRBV6-1 | CASSKYRQGAQEQFF
TRBV9 | CASSVVPRSGTEAFF
TRBV30 | CAWSPHGTGGGGEKLFF
TRBV7-9 | CASSTSSIEKLFF
TRBV30 | CAWSVAEAAGYGYTF
TRBV7-9 | CASSTRTLARRNGYTF
TRBV15 | CATSRDIGVVYGYTF
TRBV18 | CASSPPAGRETQYF
TRBV30 | CAWSGEGPYNEQFF
TRBV4-3 | CASSQEGTINEQFF
TRBV19 | CASSIGRETQYF
TRBV7-9 | CASSLSPGVATNEKLFF
TRBV7-8 | CASISSGVPGELFF
TRBV9 | CASSPQGNSNQPQHF
TRBV7-8 | CASSLERAGASYNEQFF
TRBV30 | CAWTFSVADTQYF
TRBV30 | CAWSDLTGRNQPQHF
TRBV13 | CASSLLRTGLNYGYTF
TRBV30 | CAWSPRGDEQFF
TRBV7-9 | CASSPYRGLTEAFF
TRBV4-1 | CASSHYAGELFF
TRBV6-4 | CASRGSTGGEETQYF
TRBV6-1 | CASSVGDRGSHEQYF
TRBV11-2 | CASSRLPSETQYF
TRBV13 | CASSPRRASTDTQYF
TRBV4-3 | CASSPRTSGSTDTQYF
TRBV18 | CASSPERVKETQYF
TRBV2 | CASSTDRVNQPQHF
TRBV5-1 | CASSSESGQGAYEQYF
TRBV11-2 | CASSSRTITNSPLHF
TRBV14 | CASSPERGSGEAFF
TRBV7-7 | CASSLGSGSSPDEQFF
TRBV9 | CASTAALGGNQETQYF
TRBV4-3 | CASSQDGLAGGSSYNEQFF
TRBV6-1 | CASSAGQTGEQFF
TRBV6-5 | CASSPHNSDTDTQYF
TRBV10-3 | CAIRENLKTMNTEAFF